The 27 T cell receptor beta chains below were found in one sample sequenced in a study of T cell repertoires in cytomegalovirus infection. In TCRdb, the reads were re-called with MiXCR into one record per CDR3 protein. Of 650,000 to 900,000 distinct CDR3 sequences listed, around 29% are singletons. For these receptors, no antigen is known. The sequenced sample was cultured CD8+ T cells from PBMCs, obtained from culture after CMV antigen stimulation. These receptor sequences come from a human donor in good health (CMV status not recorded). Some clones in this sample may be carry-over from other donors' samples.

Regarding this clonotype: A read error may explain this, as a much larger clone is one base away. Here the CDR3 omits its conserved ending phenylalanine or tryptophan, so a read error is the likely source. The chain combines TRBV24-1 with TRBJ2-2; the D gene is possibly TRBD1 (5 bases). Trimming pared 0 bases from V and 7 bases from J, leaving 14 bases between. The CDR3 loop spans 16 amino acids. The germline V gene encodes CDR1 KGHDR and CDR2 SFDVKD. The CDR3: CATSDLLTGESGELFV. In nucleotides, the CDR3 is TGTGCCACCAGTGATTTGCTCACAGGTGAAAGCGGGGAGCTGTTTGTT.

The genes are TRBV7-4 and TRBJ2-3, with D possibly being TRBD1 (6 bases). Germline CDR1 reads SGHVT; CDR2 reads SQSDAQ. The V and J ends lost 4 bases and 3 bases respectively, with 17 bases between them. The CDR3 is 16 residues long. The CDR3 DNA is TGTGCCAGCAGCTCCCGTTTGGGGGCCTCGACAGATACGCAGTATTTT. It specifies CASSSRLGASTDTQYF.

Here the CDR3 reads CASRSGTGKPYEQYV. CDR3 in DNA: TGTGCCAGCAGGTCCGGGACAGGGAAACCCTACGAGCAGTACGTC. The chain carries TRBV6-1 and TRBJ2-7, with TRBD1 identical over 9 bases. Germline V lookup: CDR1 MNHNS, CDR2 SASEGT. The ends lost 6 bases at V and 2 bases at J; junction bases unmatched: 8. The CDR3 sequence is 15 residues long.

This clonotype has more than one count but fewer than ten. This chain joins TRBV6-5 and TRBJ2-1; the match to TRBD2 covers 12 bases. The V segment lost 4 bases and the J segment 8 bases; nucleotides outside the gene matches: 6. This CDR3 spans 15 amino acids. CDR1 is MNHEY and CDR2 is SVGAGI in the germline V gene. The CDR3 region has the DNA TGTGCCAGCAGTTTACGACTAGCGGGGGTACATGAGCAGTTCTTC. The encoded protein is CASSLRLAGVHEQFF.

This clonotype was detected only a few times. The chain links TRBV27 to TRBJ2-1, with 8 bases aligning to TRBD2. The germline V gene encodes CDR1 MNHEY and CDR2 SMNVEV (reference sequence). V gave up 5 bases and J gave up 5 bases; unmatched junction bases: 14. This CDR3 has 17 amino acids. CDR3 sequence (DNA): TGTGCCAGCAGTCTAGGACTTGAGCGGGGGCTTAACAATGAGCAGTTCTTC. Amino acid sequence: CASSLGLERGLNNEQFF.

This clonotype was counted a few times. This chain uses TRBV7-9 with TRBJ1-1, with 7 bases identical to TRBD1. J lost 10 bases, V lost 5 bases, and 10 bases had no gene match. Germline V gene lookup returns CDR1 SEHNR and CDR2 FQNEAQ (reference sequence). CDR3 size: 13 residues. The CDR3 sequence: CASSAPGEGAAFF. DNA for the CDR3: TGTGCCAGCAGCGCCCCCGGTGAGGGGGCAGCTTTCTTT.

This clonotype was detected many times. The chain carries TRBV7-2 and TRBJ2-5; 10 bases agree with TRBD2. The germline V gene has CDR1 SGHTA and CDR2 FQGNSA. J lost 5 bases, V lost 5 bases, and 11 bases had no gene match. The CDR3 extends over 16 amino acids. CDR3 sequence (DNA): TGTGCCAGCAGCCCCGGTCGGCTAGCGGGAGCTGAGACCCAGTACTTC. It encodes CASSPGRLAGAETQYF.

The table lists this clonotype with a few counts. This sequence joins TRBV7-9 and TRBJ2-1; 7 nucleotides match TRBD2. The CDR3 runs 15 residues. Losses at the gene ends were 2 bases for V and 8 bases for J; bases not matched to a gene: 9. CDR1 SEHNR and CDR2 FQNEAQ come from the germline V gene (reference sequence). CDR3: CASSLRGGGQDEQFF. The CDR3 DNA is TGTGCCAGCAGCTTAAGGGGCGGGGGTCAAGATGAGCAGTTCTTC.

This clonotype was seen more than once but under ten times. This rearrangement joins TRBV6-5 to TRBJ2-1; 14 bases are a match to TRBD2. V was pared by 0 bases and J by 9 bases, with 1 base of the junction left unmatched. CDR1 and CDR2 from the germline V gene are MNHEY and SVGAGI. The CDR3 length is 15 residues. The CDR3 nucleotides read TGTGCCAGCAGTTACTCGACTAGCGGGGGGGTTGAGCAGTTCTTC. Translating it yields CASSYSTSGGVEQFF.

This clonotype was seen more than once but under ten times. The V gene is TRBV7-9, the J gene TRBJ2-3, with 8 bases fitting TRBD2. Germline-derived CDR1 and CDR2 are SEHNR and FQNEAQ (reference sequence). This CDR3 spans 18 amino acids. V gave up 5 bases and J gave up 1 base; unmatched junction bases: 14. The CDR3 loop reads CASSPPGRGASGTDTQYF. DNA for the CDR3: TGTGCCAGCAGCCCCCCGGGGCGGGGGGCCTCTGGCACAGATACGCAGTATTTT.

This clonotype has more than one count but fewer than ten. The rearrangement joins TRBV19 to TRBJ2-1; the match to TRBD2 covers 7 bases. Losses at the gene ends were 5 bases for V and 2 bases for J; bases not matched to a gene: 15. The CDR3 is made up of 18 amino acids. Germline V lookup: CDR1 LNHDA, CDR2 SQIVND (reference sequence). CDR3: CASSPIGVMGGAYNEQFF. The CDR3 nucleotides are TGTGCCAGTAGTCCTATAGGGGTAATGGGGGGGGCCTACAATGAGCAGTTCTTC.

There are many counts of this clonotype. V is TRBV6-6 and J is TRBJ1-6; no clear D. The CDR3 consists of 16 residues. Trimming cost V 0 bases and J 5 bases, with 11 bases left between them. CDR1 is MNHNY, CDR2 SVGAGI, per germline (reference sequence). The CDR3 region is CASSYSAPAHNSPLHF. The DNA for the CDR3 is TGTGCCAGCAGTTACTCCGCCCCGGCGCATAATTCACCCCTCCACTTT.

This clonotype was counted a single time. J is TRBJ2-1 and V is TRBV5-1; 11 nucleotides agree with TRBD2. The CDR3 is made up of 16 amino acids. Germline V gene lookup returns CDR1 SGHRS and CDR2 YFSETQ. V dropped 4 bases and J dropped 4; count of bases not matched to a gene: 7. This CDR3 reads CASSVELAGAYNEQFF. The CDR3 nucleotides are TGCGCCAGCAGCGTAGAACTAGCGGGAGCTTACAATGAGCAGTTCTTC. Full variable domain (outside the CDR3, taken from reference TRBV5-1 and TRBJ2-1): KAGVTQTPRYLIKTRGQQVTLSCSPISGHRSVSWYQQTPGQGLQFLFEYFSETQRNKGNFPGRFSGRQFSNSRSEMNVSTLELGDSALYLCASSVELAGAYNEQFFGPGTRLTVL.

This clonotype was seen ten or more times. The rearrangement joins TRBV7-6 to TRBJ1-4, with D maybe TRBD1 (6 bases). This CDR3 region has 15 residues. V lost 1 base to trimming and J lost 7 bases, with 13 bases between them. Germline CDR1 SGHVS, CDR2 FNYEAQ. The CDR3 nucleotides are TGTGCCAGCAGCTTAGGCACGGGGGCGGGTGAAAAACTGTTTTTT. As protein: CASSLGTGAGEKLFF. Complete variable domain (other parts from reference TRBV7-6 and TRBJ1-4): GAGVSQSPRYKVTKRGQDVALRCDPISGHVSLYWYRQALGQGPEFLTYFNYEAQQDKSGLPNDRFSAERPEGSISTLTIQRTEQRDSAMYRCASSLGTGAGEKLFFGSGTQLSVL.

This chain links TRBV27 with TRBJ2-1; 10 bases line up with TRBD1. Germline values: CDR1 MNHEY, CDR2 SMNVEV (reference sequence). V was pared by 6 bases and J by 7 bases, with 12 bases of the junction left unmatched. The CDR3 length is 16 residues. The CDR3 loop reads CASSHNRDRGGNEQFF. The CDR3 nucleotides are TGTGCCAGCAGCCACAACCGGGACAGGGGTGGAAATGAGCAGTTCTTC.

As concerns this clonotype: The junction differs from germline at one of its ends, possibly a read error. The chain carries TRBV9 and TRBJ2-5, with D possibly TRBD1 on 6 matching bases. Germline lookup yields CDR1 SGDLS and CDR2 YYNGEE. The CDR3 consists of 15 residues. CDR3 DNA: TGTGCCAGCAGCCCCCAAGGACAGTTCCAAGAGGCCCAGTACTTC. Its translation is CASSPQGQFQEAQYF.

In its sample, this clonotype was seen many times. The chain is built from TRBV2 and TRBJ1-2; 11 bases map to TRBD1. V trimming: 0 bases; J trimming: 3 bases; junction bases outside the gene matches: 9. In germline, CDR1 is SNHLY, CDR2 FYNNEI. The CDR3 runs 18 residues. CDR3 sequence: CASSEAPSDRGRDYGYTF. As DNA, the CDR3 is TGTGCCAGCAGTGAAGCACCCTCGGACAGGGGGCGAGACTATGGCTACACCTTC. Filled out from reference TRBV2 and TRBJ1-2, the complete variable domain reads EPEVTQTPSHQVTQMGQEVILRCVPISNHLYFYWYRQILGQKVEFLVSFYNNEISEKSEIFDDQFSVERPDGSNFTLKIRSTKLEDSAMYFCASSEAPSDRGRDYGYTFGSGTRLTVV.

This clonotype was detected only a few times. The chain has TRBV6-2 or TRBV6-3 and TRBJ2-3; TRBD2 aligns across 7 bases. Trimming cost V 6 bases and J 0 bases; bases outside gene matches: 3. The length of the CDR3 is 14 residues. In germline, CDR1 is MNHEY, CDR2 SVGEGT. The CDR3 protein is CASRSGESTDTQYF. The CDR3 DNA sequence: TGTGCCAGCAGGAGCGGGGAAAGCACAGATACGCAGTATTTT.

This clonotype was seen more than once but under ten times. CDR3 region: CASSLSLDTPYEQYF. Here the CDR3 DNA reads TGTGCCAGCAGCTTAAGCTTGGACACCCCCTACGAGCAGTACTTC. V and J are TRBV11-2 and TRBJ2-7; a possible D gene is TRBD1 (5 bases). Germline V gene sequence: CDR1 SGHAT, CDR2 FQNNGV. With 2 bases removed from V and 2 bases from J, the gap between germline ends came to 13 bases. The CDR3 loop spans 15 amino acids.

This clonotype turned up a few times. The chain links TRBV7-8 to TRBJ2-3, with a weak D call TRBD2 (5 bases). V was pared by 5 bases and J by 0 bases, with 18 bases between. Germline V CDR1 and CDR2: SGHVS, FQNEAQ. The CDR3 is 17 residues long. CDR3 bases: TGTGCCAGCAGCCCCTACTTAAGGGCGGGTAGCACAGATACGCAGTATTTT. Protein product: CASSPYLRAGSTDTQYF.

This clonotype was detected only a few times. The gene calls are TRBV27 and TRBJ1-2; D is unresolved. V shed 2 bases and J shed 8 bases, with 12 bases lying between them. The CDR3 is 13 residues long. The germline V gene has CDR1 MNHEY and CDR2 SMNVEV (reference sequence). CDR3 sequence reads: CASSLRVNSGYTF. DNA for the CDR3: TGTGCCAGCAGTTTAAGGGTCAATAGCGGCTACACCTTC.

This clonotype was found a few times. V usage is TRBV10-2 and J usage is TRBJ1-4, with no clear D. Trimming removed 7 bases from V and 8 bases from J, with 20 bases in between. This CDR3 is built from 15 residues. Germline CDR1 is WSHSY and CDR2 is SAAADI. CDR3 nucleotide sequence: TGCGCCAGCACCACCGTCGGAAACCTGGGGGAAAAACTGTTTTTT. It encodes CASTTVGNLGEKLFF.

The genes are TRBV7-6 and TRBJ1-2; D unresolved. Trimming took off 0 bases at V and 1 base at J, with 9 bases between the two ends. The CDR3 has 15 amino acids. CDR1 and CDR2 from the germline V gene are SGHVS and FNYEAQ. CDR3 sequence: CASSLAPLFNYGYTF. The CDR3 bases are TGTGCCAGCAGCTTAGCCCCACTCTTTAACTATGGCTACACCTTC.

This clonotype was picked up a small number of times. The chain employs TRBV19 and TRBJ2-1, with a weak D call TRBD2 (6 bases). Trimming pared 0 bases from V and 3 bases from J, leaving 12 bases between. This CDR3 has 16 amino acids. From germline, CDR1 is LNHDA and CDR2 SQIVND (reference sequence). The CDR3 DNA follows: TGTGCCAGTAGTATAGATCCGGATAGCGGCTACAATGAGCAGTTCTTC. Residues: CASSIDPDSGYNEQFF.

This chain joins TRBV6-1 and TRBJ2-7; D possibly corresponds to TRBD1 (6 bases). V dropped 6 bases and J dropped 3 bases, with 15 bases sitting between them. CDR1 is MNHNS, CDR2 SASEGT, per germline. The CDR3 runs to 14 residues. DNA for the CDR3: TGTGCCAGCAGGGACAGAGGGTTTGGCTACGAGCAGTACGTC. It is translated as CASRDRGFGYEQYV.

The chain is built from TRBV20-1 and TRBJ2-5; D assignment may be TRBD1 or TRBD2 (5 bases each). The CDR3 sequence is 15 residues long. The ends were cut back, 1 base at V and 3 bases at J, with 15 bases in the middle. Germline V gene sequence: CDR1 DFQATT, CDR2 SNEGSKA (reference sequence). CDR3 residues: CSARVLVGVEETQYF. In nucleotides, the CDR3 is TGCAGTGCTAGAGTTCTGGTGGGGGTAGAAGAGACCCAGTACTTC.

The genes are TRBV13 and TRBJ2-7; 14 bases align to TRBD2. From germline, CDR1 is PRHDT and CDR2 FYEKMQ (reference sequence). V lost 3 bases, J lost 3 bases, and 1 base stayed unmatched. This CDR3 comprises 15 residues. The CDR3, as DNA: TGTGCCAGCAGCTTCGGGACTAGCGGGGGCTACGAGCAGTACGTC. Amino acids: CASSFGTSGGYEQYV.